This T cell receptor (beta chain) was recorded in a study of regulatory T cells in long-lasting Graves disease. Through Arm-PCR of CDR3 regions and iRepertoire HTBI primers, TCR beta libraries were built. TCRdb re-called the multiplex PCR reads with MiXCR, one entry per CDR3 protein. The sample has about 660,000 distinct CDR3 sequences, 30% seen once. This clonotype was observed at least ten times. Its target is not known. Broader study findings: The TCR repertoire of persistent Graves' patients was less diverse than that of newly diagnosed ones.

Germline CDR1 and CDR2: SNHLY and FYNNEI. V dropped 0 bases and J dropped 2 bases, with 13 bases sitting between them. The CDR3 is 16 residues long. The sample's time point: persistent/refractory GD, antithyroid drugs over 5 years with positive TRAb. From PBMCs, RNA was extracted and then used to make the TCR library. The sequence was obtained from a female donor with Graves disease. This chain uses TRBV2 with TRBJ1-1; D perhaps matches TRBD1 (6 bases). The sequences come from peripheral blood mononuclear cells (PBMCs), collected when the disease was refractory, from a patient treated with antithyroid drugs. The CDR3 spells CASSEARDTENTEAFF. As DNA, the CDR3 is TGTGCCAGCAGTGAAGCGCGGGACACCGAAAACACTGAAGCTTTCTTT.